This T cell receptor (beta chain) was identified in a study of chemoradiotherapy in HPV16-positive cancers (dated by TCRdb to 2022 to 2024). About the investigation overall: Candidate HPV-specific T-cell clones and common TCR motifs were defined through functional T-cell assays on cells from a couple of HPV16-positive patients. The study set out to ask whether T-cell immunity against the HPV oncoproteins E6 and E7 changes over the course of chemoradiotherapy and whether that immunity affects survival. The candidate HPV-specific TCRs and motifs were subsequently tracked in TCR repertoires obtained from approximately 91 patients with HPV-related cancers. Beyond this particular receptor, the publication reports: Expansion of candidate HPV-specific clones and E7-related TCR motifs was observed in the tumor microenvironment during treatment, whereas no such expansion was observed for non-HPV-specific T cells. The functional definition of HPV-specific T cells was derived from only a couple of HPV16-positive patients, and the survival association was reported for HPV16-positive patients. Among HPV16-positive patients, expansion of HPV-responsive T cells during chemoradiotherapy was associated with better recurrence-free survival.

V is reduced by 4 bases and J by 4 bases, leaving a spacing of 9 bases between them. Looking up the germline V gene yields CDR1 SGHRS and CDR2 YFSETQ. The CDR3 runs 12 residues from the cysteine to the phenylalanine. Only the CDR3 part of the read is kept: 36 bases, read in frame from the first base. Because repertoires were sampled repeatedly during chemoradiotherapy, clonal expansion in the tumor microenvironment could be followed. Of note for this clone: Its antigen is not yet known. Within one base of it there is no much larger clone, and no base qualities were kept.

Libraries were prepared through the immunoSEQ multiplex PCR assay. What TCRdb holds here is the immuneACCESS table cut down to in-frame rearrangements. Part of the clones is not present; checked against another copy, under half of the missing clones reflect an unresolved V gene, and the others are unexplained. The sample table holds about 14,000 clones, of which approximately 74% were seen once. The leading ten clones occupy roughly 10% of the sample. This sample was gathered from a patient who underwent chemoradiotherapy. The source of this sequence is a human donor with HPV-associated anogenital cancer. The rearrangement combines TRBV5-1 with TRBJ2-7; the D segment cannot be called with confidence. The DNA reads as follows: TGCGCCAGCAGCGTCAACCGATACGAGCAGTACTTC. This gives the protein CASSVNRYEQYF.